This entry describes one TCR beta chain. What it recognizes is unknown. TCRdb keeps only in-frame clones here, not all; method: immunoSEQ multiplex PCR. Counted here are 110,000 or so clones, roughly 88% occurring once; the ten biggest clones make up less than 10%. The sample belongs to a study of T cell responses to AZD1222 COVID-19 vaccine. On the study more broadly: Second doses were pooled across both intervals (about 4 or about 12 weeks).

Study-wide results and caveats: Spike-specific TCR breadth and depth were elevated following two AZD1222 doses.

The sequence came from an adult in good health. Here the sequenced sample was peripheral blood, taken on day 0 of AZD1222 vaccination.

The CDR3 region has the DNA TGTGCCAGCAGTGGTCCAGGGTCCCCACTAGCCAAAAACATTCAGTACTTC. It yields the protein CASSGPGSPLAKNIQYF. This chain joins TRBV28 and TRBJ2-4; a weak D match, TRBD1 (5 bases). V lost 5 bases and J lost 0, with 17 bases in between. The germline V gene encodes CDR1 MDHEN and CDR2 SYDVKM. This CDR3 spans 17 amino acids.